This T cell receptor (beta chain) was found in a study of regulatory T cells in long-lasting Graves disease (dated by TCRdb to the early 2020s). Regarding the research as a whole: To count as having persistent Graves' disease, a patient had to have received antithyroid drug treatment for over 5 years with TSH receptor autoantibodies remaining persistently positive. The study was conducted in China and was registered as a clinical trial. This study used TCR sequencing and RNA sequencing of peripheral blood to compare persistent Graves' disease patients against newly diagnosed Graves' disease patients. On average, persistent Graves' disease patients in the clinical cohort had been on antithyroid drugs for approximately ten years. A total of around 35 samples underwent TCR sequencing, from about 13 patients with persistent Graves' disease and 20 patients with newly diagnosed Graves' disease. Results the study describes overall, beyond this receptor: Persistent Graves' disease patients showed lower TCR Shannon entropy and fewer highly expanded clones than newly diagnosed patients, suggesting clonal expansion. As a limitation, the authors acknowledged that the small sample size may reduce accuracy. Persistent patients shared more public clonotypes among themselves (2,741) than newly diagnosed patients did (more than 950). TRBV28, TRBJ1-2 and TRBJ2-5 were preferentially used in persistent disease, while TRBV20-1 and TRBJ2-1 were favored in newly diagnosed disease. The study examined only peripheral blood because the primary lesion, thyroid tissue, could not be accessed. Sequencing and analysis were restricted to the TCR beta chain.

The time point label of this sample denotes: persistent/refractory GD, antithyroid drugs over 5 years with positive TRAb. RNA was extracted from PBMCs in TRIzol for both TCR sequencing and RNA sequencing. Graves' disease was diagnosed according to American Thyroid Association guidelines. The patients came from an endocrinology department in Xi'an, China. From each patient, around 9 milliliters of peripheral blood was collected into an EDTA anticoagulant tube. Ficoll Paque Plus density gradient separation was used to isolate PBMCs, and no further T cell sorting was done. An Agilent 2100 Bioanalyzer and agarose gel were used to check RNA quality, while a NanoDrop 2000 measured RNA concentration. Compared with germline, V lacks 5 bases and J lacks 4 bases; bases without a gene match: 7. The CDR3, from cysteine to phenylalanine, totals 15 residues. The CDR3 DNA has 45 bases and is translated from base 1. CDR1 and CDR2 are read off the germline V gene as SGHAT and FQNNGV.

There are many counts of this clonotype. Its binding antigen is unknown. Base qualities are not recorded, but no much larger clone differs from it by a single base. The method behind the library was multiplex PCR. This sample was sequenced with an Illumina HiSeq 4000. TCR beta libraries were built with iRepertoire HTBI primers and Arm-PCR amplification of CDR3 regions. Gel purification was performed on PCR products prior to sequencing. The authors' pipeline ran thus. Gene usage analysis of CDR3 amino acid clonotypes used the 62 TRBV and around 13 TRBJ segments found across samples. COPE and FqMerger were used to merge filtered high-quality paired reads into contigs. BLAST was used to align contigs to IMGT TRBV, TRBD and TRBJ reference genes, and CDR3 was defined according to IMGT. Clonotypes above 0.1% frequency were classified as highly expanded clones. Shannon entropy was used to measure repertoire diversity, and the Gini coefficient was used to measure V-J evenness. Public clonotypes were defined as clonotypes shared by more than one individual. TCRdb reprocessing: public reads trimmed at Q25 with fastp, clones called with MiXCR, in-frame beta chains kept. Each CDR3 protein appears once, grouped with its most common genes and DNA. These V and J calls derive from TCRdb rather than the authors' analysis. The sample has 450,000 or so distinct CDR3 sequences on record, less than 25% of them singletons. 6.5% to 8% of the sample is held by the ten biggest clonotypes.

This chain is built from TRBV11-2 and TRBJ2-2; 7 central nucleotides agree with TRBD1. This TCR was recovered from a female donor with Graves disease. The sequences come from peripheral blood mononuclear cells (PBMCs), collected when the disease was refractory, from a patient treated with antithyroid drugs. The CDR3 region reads CASSPLTGPTGELFF. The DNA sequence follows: TGTGCCAGCAGCCCCTTGACAGGGCCCACCGGGGAGCTGTTTTTT.